Listed here are 13 T cell receptor beta chains from one sample, sequenced in a study of PD-1 blockade in classical Hodgkin lymphoma. Measured with immunoSEQ multiplex PCR; TCRdb has only the in-frame clones, and not every one. The table has 70,000 or so clones, over 85% seen once. Time point defined: newly diagnosed, previously untreated cHL patient sample. Sequencing was performed on peripheral blood mononuclear cells (PBMCs). These TCRs come from a human donor with classical Hodgkin lymphoma.

V usage is TRBV27 and J usage is TRBJ2-7, with D uncertain. Trimming took off 4 bases at V and 0 bases at J, with 13 bases between the two ends. This CDR3 contains 15 residues. Germline CDR1 reads MNHEY; CDR2 reads SMNVEV (reference sequence). The CDR3 DNA is TGTGCCAGCAGTTCGTCAGCGCTCAGCTCCTACGAGCAGTACTTC. Encoded protein: CASSSSALSSYEQYF.

The rearrangement uses TRBV7-2 and TRBJ1-5; 8 bases match TRBD1. Germline CDR1 SGHTA, CDR2 FQGNSA. V dropped 5 bases and J dropped 4; count of bases not matched to a gene: 4. CDR3 size: 14 residues. Here the CDR3 reads CASSTTGGNQPQHF. The CDR3 DNA is TGTGCCAGCAGCACAACAGGGGGAAATCAGCCCCAGCATTTT.

The chain carries TRBV18 and TRBJ1-5, with D perhaps matching TRBD1 (5 bases). In germline, CDR1 is KGHSH, CDR2 LQKENI. The CDR3 is 15 residues long. Between the trimmed V and J ends, which lost 5 bases and 4 bases, there was a span of 15 bases. CDR3 coding DNA: TGTGCCAGCTCAATGGGGGGACCCATAAATCAGCCCCAGCATTTT. Translated, it gives CASSMGGPINQPQHF.

The chain has TRBV10-1 and TRBJ2-1; D is uncertain. The CDR3 totals 13 residues. Germline lookup yields CDR1 WNHNN and CDR2 SYGVQD (reference sequence). Deletions cut 2 bases from V and 4 bases from J, with 6 bases between. CDR3 bases: TGCGCCAGCAGTGAGGAACAGTACAATGAGCAGTTCTTC. This sequence encodes CASSEEQYNEQFF.

This chain links TRBV6-5 with TRBJ2-1; D remains ambiguous. Trimming cost V 0 bases and J 9 bases, with 6 bases left between them. CDR3 length: 12 residues. Germline CDR1 is MNHEY and CDR2 is SVGAGI. The CDR3 DNA sequence: TGTGCCAGCAGTTACTCGTCTATTGAGCAGTTCTTC. Translating gives CASSYSSIEQFF.

J is TRBJ2-7 and V is TRBV28; D tentatively fits TRBD1 or TRBD2 (6 bases each). The length of the CDR3 is 15 residues. Trimming cost V 4 bases and J 6 bases, with 19 bases left between them. Germline CDR1 MDHEN, CDR2 SYDVKM. As DNA, the CDR3 is TGTGCCAGCAGTTCAGGGGACTTAGTTGGTGGCGAGCAGTACTTC. This gives the protein CASSSGDLVGGEQYF.

V gene TRBV11-2 combines with J gene TRBJ2-6; D may be TRBD2 (5 bases). Germline values: CDR1 SGHAT, CDR2 FQNNGV. This CDR3 is 17 amino acids long. Trimming took off 1 base at V and 2 bases at J, with 12 bases between the two ends. CDR3 sequence (DNA): TGTGCCAGCAGCTTAGTTCGGGGTAGCACTGGGGCCAACGTCCTGACTTTC. It encodes CASSLVRGSTGANVLTF.

The rearrangement joins TRBV9 to TRBJ2-1; D unclear. The germline V gene has CDR1 SGDLS and CDR2 YYNGEE. Trimming cost V 0 bases and J 4 bases, with 8 bases left between them. CDR3 length: 14 amino acids. The DNA of the CDR3 is TGTGCCAGCAGCGTAGAAGACCTTTACAATGAGCAGTTCTTC. This translates into CASSVEDLYNEQFF.

CDR3 DNA sequence: TGTGCCAGCAGTGAAAGCGCGGGACCCAGTCAGCAGTTCTTC. Protein product: CASSESAGPSQQFF. The rearrangement uses TRBV2 and TRBJ2-1; weak D call: TRBD2 (6 bases). CDR3 size: 14 residues. Trimming left V 2 bases short and J 11 bases short, with 16 bases between. Germline CDR1 SNHLY, CDR2 FYNNEI.

Here the CDR3 reads CASSPQGTPPGANVLTF. In DNA form, the CDR3 reads TGTGCCAGCAGCCCTCAGGGTACCCCACCTGGGGCCAACGTCCTGACTTTC. J is TRBJ2-6 and V is TRBV6-4; tentative D call: TRBD1 (5 bases). The germline V and J ends were trimmed by 6 bases and 2 bases, with 17 bases remaining between them. Germline loops: CDR1 MRHNA, CDR2 SNTAGT. CDR3 length equals 17 residues.

This clone was seen once. This rearrangement joins TRBV6-5 to TRBJ1-4; D remains ambiguous. Deletions cut 5 bases from V and 8 bases from J, with 9 bases between. Germline CDR1 and CDR2: MNHEY and SVGAGI. This CDR3 is built from 12 residues. This chain's CDR3 is CASSGLGEKLFF. The CDR3, as DNA: TGTGCCAGCAGTGGGCTGGGAGAAAAACTGTTTTTT.

The chain has TRBV9 and TRBJ2-1; D remains unclear. Germline assignment: CDR1 SGDLS and CDR2 YYNGEE. The CDR3 length is 14 residues. V lost 4 bases and J 7 bases, leaving 15 bases between the germline ends. This CDR3 reads CASSPHTQTNEQFF. For the CDR3, the DNA is TGTGCCAGCAGCCCCCATACCCAGACGAATGAGCAGTTCTTC.

The rearrangement links TRBV28 to TRBJ1-1; no firm D call. The germline V and J ends were trimmed by 7 bases and 12 bases, with 15 bases remaining between them. The CDR3 sequence is 11 residues long. The germline gives CDR1 MDHEN, CDR2 SYDVKM. The CDR3 sequence is CASNFRGRPFF. For the CDR3, the DNA is TGTGCCAGCAACTTTAGAGGACGGCCTTTCTTT.